This T cell receptor (beta chain) is from a study of T-cell memory formation after mild COVID-19. Broader study findings: Pre-infection memory contained some responding clones, which suggested that cross-reactive memory had joined. Second-wave clones that peaked on day 37 lacked confirmed SARS-CoV-2 specificity.

CDR3 length equals 9 residues. V lost 8 bases to trimming and J lost 7 bases, with 3 bases between them. This clonotype was seen ten or more times. Its specificity is unknown. From 5'RACE with constant-segment primers came TCR alpha and TCR beta cDNA libraries that carried sample barcodes and UMIs. TCRdb reprocessed the 5' RACE reads via MiXCR and lists one record per CDR3 protein. The sample has hundreds of thousands of distinct CDR3 sequences, around 21% seen once; the top ten hold approximately 12%. The material sequenced was PBMCs or a T cell subset sorted from them (not recorded which). The chain couples TRBV12-3 or TRBV12-4 to TRBJ1-5; D remains unclear. This sequence originates from an adult woman who had mild COVID-19 (a few samples of this study predate the infection). Cell type and time point are not known. The CDR3 DNA is TGTGCCAGCGGACAGCCCCAGCATTTT. Amino acid sequence: CASGQPQHF.